This note documents a single TCR beta chain sequence. Its antigen is undetermined. The whole isolated RNA underwent reverse transcription, so sequencing captured expressed TCRB transcripts. The repertoire was sequenced with immunoSEQ multiplex PCR; TCRdb's copy has only in-frame clones and lacks some. The sample carries over 40,000 clones, 65% to 80% recorded once. V shed 3 bases, J shed 7 bases, and the junction held 6 bases outside the gene matches. The CDR3 covers 14 residues. The germline CDR1 and CDR2 sequences are SGHRS and YFSETQ. This record comes from a study of beta chain features in type 1 diabetes. Whole-study findings and limits: TCRB CDR3s from Type 1 diabetes patients were moderately but significantly shorter in all four CD4+ subsets.

The receptor was derived from a man aged 25-45 years with type 1 diabetes. Some clones in this sample may be carry-over from other donors' samples. The V call is TRBV5-1, the J call TRBJ1-5; 8 positions match TRBD1. The specimen was Tregs from blood. The CDR3 region has the DNA TGCGCCAGCAGCTCCACGACAGGGGTGCAGCCCCAGCATTTT. Translated, it gives CASSSTTGVQPQHF.